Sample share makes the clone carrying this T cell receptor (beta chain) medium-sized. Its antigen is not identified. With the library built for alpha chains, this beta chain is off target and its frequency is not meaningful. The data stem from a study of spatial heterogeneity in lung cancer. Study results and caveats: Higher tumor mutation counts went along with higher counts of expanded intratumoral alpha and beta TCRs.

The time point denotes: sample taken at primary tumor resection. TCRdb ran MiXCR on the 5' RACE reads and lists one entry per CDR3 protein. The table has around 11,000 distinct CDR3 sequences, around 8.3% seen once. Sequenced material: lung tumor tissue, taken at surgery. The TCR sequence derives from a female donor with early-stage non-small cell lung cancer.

CDR3 DNA sequence: TGTGCCAGCAGTTTAGCGCTCAGGGGCGATAATGAAAAACTGTTTTTT. Protein product: CASSLALRGDNEKLFF. This chain links TRBV12-3 or TRBV12-4 with TRBJ1-4, with D perhaps TRBD1 (6 bases). The CDR3 totals 16 residues. Trimming removed 0 bases from V and 4 bases from J, with 12 bases in between.